A single TCR beta chain is shown here with its context. Its antigen is unidentified. MiXCR was run by TCRdb on the reads, yielding one entry per CDR3 protein. Of hundreds of thousands of distinct CDR3 sequences detected, under 20% appear once; the ten largest clones hold more than 10%. CDR3 length equals 15 residues. Per the germline V gene, CDR1 is SGHDT and CDR2 is YYEEEE. V dropped 4 bases and J dropped 4; count of bases not matched to a gene: 5. This record belongs to a study of T cell repertoires in cytomegalovirus infection. Turning to the study itself: Indicated by public TCR beta signatures were CMV infection and matching HLA type.

Study-wide results and limits: The response measured ex vivo was dominated by TCR beta clonotypes (HLA-C-restricted and CMV-specific). Cumulative public TCR beta family frequency identified carriers of CMV plus the relevant HLA.

The sample was PBMCs. The TCR sequence derives from a human donor in good health (CMV status not recorded). Some clones in this sample may be carry-over from other donors' samples. The chain has TRBV5-6 and TRBJ2-5, with TRBD2 matching 12 bases. For the CDR3, the DNA is TGTGCCAGCAGCGACAAGACTAGCGGGGGAGAGACCCAGTACTTC. This encodes CASSDKTSGGETQYF.